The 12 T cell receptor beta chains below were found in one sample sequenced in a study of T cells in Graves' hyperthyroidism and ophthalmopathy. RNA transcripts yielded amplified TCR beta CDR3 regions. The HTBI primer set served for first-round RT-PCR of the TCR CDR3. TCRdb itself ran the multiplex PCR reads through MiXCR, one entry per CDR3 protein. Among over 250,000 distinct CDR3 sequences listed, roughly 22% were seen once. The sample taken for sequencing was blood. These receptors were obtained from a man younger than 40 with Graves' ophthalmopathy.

CDR3: CASSLVGTGIAGELFF. CDR3 nucleotide sequence: TGTGCCAGCAGTTTAGTAGGGACAGGGATAGCTGGGGAGCTGTTTTTT. The J gene is TRBJ2-2, the V gene TRBV12-3 or TRBV12-4; TRBD1 agrees at 9 bases. V lost 1 base to trimming and J lost 8 bases; unmatched junction nucleotides: 8. There are 16 residues in the CDR3.

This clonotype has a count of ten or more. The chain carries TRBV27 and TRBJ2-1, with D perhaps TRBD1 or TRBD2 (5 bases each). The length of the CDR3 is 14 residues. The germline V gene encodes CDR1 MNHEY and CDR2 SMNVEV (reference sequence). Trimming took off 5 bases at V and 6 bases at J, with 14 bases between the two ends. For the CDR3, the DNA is TGTGCCAGCAGTAGAGCGGCTGGGACCAATGAGCAGTTCTTC. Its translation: CASSRAAGTNEQFF.

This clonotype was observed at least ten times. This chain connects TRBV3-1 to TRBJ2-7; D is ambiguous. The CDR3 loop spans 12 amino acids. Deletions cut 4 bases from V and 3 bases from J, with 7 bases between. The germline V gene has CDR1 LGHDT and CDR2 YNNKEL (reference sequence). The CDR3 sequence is CASSRLNYEQYF. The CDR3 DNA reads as TGTGCCAGCAGCCGACTGAACTACGAGCAGTACTTC.

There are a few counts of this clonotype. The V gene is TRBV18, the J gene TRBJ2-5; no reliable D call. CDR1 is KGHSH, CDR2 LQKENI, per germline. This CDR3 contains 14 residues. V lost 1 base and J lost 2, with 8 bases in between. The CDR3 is CASSPRASQETQYF. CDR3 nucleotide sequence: TGTGCCAGCTCACCACGGGCGAGTCAAGAGACCCAGTACTTC.

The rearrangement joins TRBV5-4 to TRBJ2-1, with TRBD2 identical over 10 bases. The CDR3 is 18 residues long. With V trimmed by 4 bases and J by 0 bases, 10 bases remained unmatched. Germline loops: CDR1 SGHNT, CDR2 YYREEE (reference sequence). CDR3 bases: TGTGCCAGCAGCGGATCCGGGACTAGCGCCAGCTCCTACAATGAGCAGTTCTTC. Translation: CASSGSGTSASSYNEQFF.

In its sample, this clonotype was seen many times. CDR3 residues: CASSSGTSGNTDTQYF. CDR3 DNA sequence: TGTGCCAGCAGCTCCGGGACTAGCGGAAACACAGATACGCAGTATTTT. The chain carries TRBV7-8 and TRBJ2-3; 11 positions match TRBD2. The CDR3 extends over 16 amino acids. J gave up 2 bases and V 4 bases, and 5 bases lay outside the gene matches. Germline CDR1 and CDR2: SGHVS and FQNEAQ.

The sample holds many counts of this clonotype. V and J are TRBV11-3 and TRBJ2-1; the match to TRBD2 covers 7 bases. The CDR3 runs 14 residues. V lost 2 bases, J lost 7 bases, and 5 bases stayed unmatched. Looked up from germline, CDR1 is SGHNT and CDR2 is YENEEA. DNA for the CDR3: TGTGCCAGCAGCTTAAATGCGGGAGTTAATGAGCAGTTCTTC. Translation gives CASSLNAGVNEQFF. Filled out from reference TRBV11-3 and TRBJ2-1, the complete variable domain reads EAGVVQSPRYKIIEKKQPVAFWCNPISGHNTLYWYLQNLGQGPELLIRYENEEAVDDSQLPKDRFSAERLKGVDSTLKIQPAELGDSAVYLCASSLNAGVNEQFFGPGTRLTVL.

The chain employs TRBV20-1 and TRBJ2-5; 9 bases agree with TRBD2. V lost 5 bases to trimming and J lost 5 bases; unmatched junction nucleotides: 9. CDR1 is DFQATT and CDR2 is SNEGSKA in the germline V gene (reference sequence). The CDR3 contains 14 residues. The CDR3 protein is CSAYISGRRETQYF. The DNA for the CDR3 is TGCAGTGCTTACATTAGCGGGAGAAGGGAGACCCAGTACTTC.

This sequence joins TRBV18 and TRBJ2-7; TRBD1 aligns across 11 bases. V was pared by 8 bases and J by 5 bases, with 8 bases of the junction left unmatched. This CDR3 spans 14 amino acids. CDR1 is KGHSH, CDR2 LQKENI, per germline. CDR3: CASSRDRGSDEQYF. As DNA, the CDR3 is TGTGCCAGCAGCCGGGACAGGGGGTCTGACGAGCAGTACTTC.

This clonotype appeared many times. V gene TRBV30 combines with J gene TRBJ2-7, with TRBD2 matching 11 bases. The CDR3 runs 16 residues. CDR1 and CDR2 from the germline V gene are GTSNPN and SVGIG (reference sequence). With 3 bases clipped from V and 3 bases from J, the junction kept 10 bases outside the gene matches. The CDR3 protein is CAWRSPGTSGFYEQYF. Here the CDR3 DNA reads TGTGCCTGGAGATCCCCCGGGACTAGCGGTTTCTACGAGCAGTACTTC.

The CDR3 region is CASSDPGTWYEQYF. The CDR3 DNA follows: TGTGCCAGTAGCGATCCCGGGACTTGGTACGAGCAGTACTTC. The chain couples TRBV19 to TRBJ2-7, with D maybe TRBD2 (6 bases). This CDR3 is built from 14 residues. CDR1 and CDR2 (germline): LNHDA, SQIVND (reference sequence). Trimming took off 6 bases at V and 4 bases at J, with 16 bases between the two ends.

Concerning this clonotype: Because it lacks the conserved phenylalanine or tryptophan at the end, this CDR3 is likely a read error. The CDR3 spells CASSLEGVPNTEAFL. As DNA, the CDR3 is TGCGCCAGCAGCCTGGAGGGAGTACCTAACACTGAAGCTTTCCTT. The chain has TRBV5-1 and TRBJ1-1, with D unclear. The germline V gene has CDR1 SGHRS and CDR2 YFSETQ. The CDR3 is 15 amino acids. Trimming pared 4 bases from V and 2 bases from J, leaving 15 bases between.